This T cell receptor (beta chain) was sequenced in a study of T cells after yellow fever vaccination. This clonotype occurred a few times. TCRdb itself ran the 5' RACE reads through MiXCR, one entry per CDR3 protein. The table lists some 320,000 distinct CDR3 sequences, over 8% of them singletons. The sequencing here drew on PBMCs, taken on the day of the first yellow fever vaccination. This clonotype originated in a man between 18 and 29 years old who received the YFV17D yellow fever vaccine.

The CDR3, as DNA: TGCAGTGCTAGTAGCGGGGGGAGGGGTACGCAGTATTTT. Amino acid sequence: CSASSGGRGTQYF. This chain connects TRBV20-1 to TRBJ2-3; 10 bases agree with TRBD2. The CDR3 contains 13 residues. With 3 bases clipped from V and 8 bases from J, the junction kept 5 bases outside the gene matches. CDR1 and CDR2 from the germline V gene are DFQATT and SNEGSKA (reference sequence).